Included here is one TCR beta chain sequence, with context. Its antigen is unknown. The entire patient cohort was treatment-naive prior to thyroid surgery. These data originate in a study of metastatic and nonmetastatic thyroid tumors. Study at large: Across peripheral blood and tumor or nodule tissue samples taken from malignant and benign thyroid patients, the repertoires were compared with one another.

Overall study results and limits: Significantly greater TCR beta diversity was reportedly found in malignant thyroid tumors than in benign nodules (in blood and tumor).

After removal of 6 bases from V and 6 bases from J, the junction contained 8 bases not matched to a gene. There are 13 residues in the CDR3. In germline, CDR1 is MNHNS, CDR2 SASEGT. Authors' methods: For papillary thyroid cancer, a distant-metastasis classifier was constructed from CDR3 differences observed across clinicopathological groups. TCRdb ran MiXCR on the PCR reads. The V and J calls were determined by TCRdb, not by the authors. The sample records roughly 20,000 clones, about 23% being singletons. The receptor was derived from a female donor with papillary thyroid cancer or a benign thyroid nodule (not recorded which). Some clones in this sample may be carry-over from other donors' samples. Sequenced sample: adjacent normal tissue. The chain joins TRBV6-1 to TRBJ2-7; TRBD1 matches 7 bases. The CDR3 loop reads CASSPRGTLEQYF. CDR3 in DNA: TGTGCCAGCAGCCCCAGGGGGACACTCGAGCAGTACTTC.